Below are 18 T cell receptor beta chains sequenced from a single sample in a study of cytomegalovirus exposure and HLA in healthy donors. Generated by immunoSEQ multiplex PCR, the TCRdb table keeps only in-frame clones and is missing some. The data show fewer than 400,000 clones, just over 85% seen once. Sequenced material: PBMCs. Receptors originate from a young woman in good health and CMV-seronegative.

The J gene is TRBJ2-6, the V gene TRBV27; D gene unclear. Looked up from germline, CDR1 is MNHEY and CDR2 is SMNVEV (reference sequence). CDR3 length: 17 residues. Trimming shortened V by 0 bases and J by 0 bases, and 9 bases separated the two germline ends. CDR3 sequence reads: CASSLSKRPSGANVLTF. DNA of the CDR3: TGTGCCAGCAGTTTATCCAAGCGCCCCTCTGGGGCCAACGTCCTGACTTTC.

The chain is built from TRBV28 and TRBJ1-1; TRBD1 might be the D (6 bases). This CDR3 has 15 residues. CDR1 and CDR2 (germline): MDHEN, SYDVKM. V gave up 3 bases and J gave up 2 bases, with 13 bases separating them. The CDR3 bases are TGTGCCAGCAGTTTGCTCGGACAGCCAAACACTGAAGCTTTCTTT. Translating gives CASSLLGQPNTEAFF.

The V gene is TRBV13, the J gene TRBJ2-5; 7 positions match TRBD2. The ends lost 5 bases at V and 5 bases at J; junction bases unmatched: 11. The CDR3 is 15 residues long. Germline-derived CDR1 and CDR2 are PRHDT and FYEKMQ (reference sequence). The CDR3 nucleotides are TGTGCCAGCAGCGCTCTTGTAAGCGGGAAGGAGACCCAGTACTTC. It specifies CASSALVSGKETQYF. Full variable domain (remainder filled in from reference TRBV13 and TRBJ2-5): AAGVIQSPRHLIKEKRETATLKCYPIPRHDTVYWYQQGPGQDPQFLISFYEKMQSDKGSIPDRFSAQQFSDYHSELNMSSLELGDSALYFCASSALVSGKETQYFGPGTRLLVL.

This chain uses TRBV28 with TRBJ2-1; 11 bases align to TRBD2. After removal of 2 bases from V and 8 bases from J, the junction contained 8 bases not matched to a gene. Germline assignment: CDR1 MDHEN and CDR2 SYDVKM. The CDR3 sequence is 16 residues long. The CDR3 DNA reads TGTGCCAGCAGTTTACACCCGACTAGCGGGAAATATGAGCAGTTCTTC. Residues: CASSLHPTSGKYEQFF.

The chain recombines TRBV5-4 with TRBJ2-1; 9 bases agree with TRBD2. This CDR3 is built from 14 residues. Germline V gives CDR1 SGHNT, CDR2 YYREEE (reference sequence). The V and J ends lost 7 bases and 8 bases, in that order; junction bases with no gene match: 10. The CDR3 sequence: CASPRGTSRDEQFF. For the CDR3, the DNA is TGTGCCAGCCCCAGGGGGACTAGCAGGGATGAGCAGTTCTTC.

The chain has TRBV5-1 and TRBJ2-3, with 10 bases lining up with TRBD2. The germline gives CDR1 SGHRS, CDR2 YFSETQ. The length of the CDR3 is 15 residues. V dropped 3 bases and J dropped 3; count of bases not matched to a gene: 4. For the CDR3, the DNA is TGCGCCAGCAGCTGGCTAGCGGGAGAAACAGATACGCAGTATTTT. This codes for CASSWLAGETDTQYF.

Only one count was recorded for this clone. The chain combines TRBV6-1 with TRBJ2-1; 9 nucleotides align to TRBD1. V was clipped by 6 bases and J by 6 bases; unmatched bases: 6. Germline CDR1 reads MNHNS; CDR2 reads SASEGT. The CDR3 length is 14 residues. The CDR3 sequence is CASSPGTGFNEQFF. CDR3 nucleotide sequence: TGTGCCAGCAGCCCCGGGACAGGGTTCAATGAGCAGTTCTTC.

The genes are TRBV6-1 and TRBJ2-7; 7 bases line up with TRBD1. Germline assignment: CDR1 MNHNS and CDR2 SASEGT. The CDR3 sequence is 13 residues long. V lost 8 bases to trimming and J lost 5 bases; unmatched junction nucleotides: 9. CDR3 loop: CASGETGSHEQYF. As DNA, the CDR3 is TGTGCCAGCGGGGAGACAGGGTCCCACGAGCAGTACTTC.

The CDR3: CATQGRGAGYTF. Written as DNA, the CDR3 is TGTGCCACCCAGGGCCGCGGAGCTGGCTACACCTTC. The chain employs TRBV19 and TRBJ1-2; D may be TRBD1 (5 bases). V was cut by 10 bases and J by 7 bases, with 16 bases left in between. The germline V gene has CDR1 LNHDA and CDR2 SQIVND (reference sequence). This CDR3 comprises 12 residues.

V is TRBV25-1 and J is TRBJ2-1; D gene unclear. Between the trimmed V and J ends, which lost 7 bases and 6 bases, there was a span of 16 bases. The length of the CDR3 is 14 residues. Germline CDR1 reads MGHDK; CDR2 reads SYGVNS. The CDR3 region is CASTDSSVGNEQFF. For the CDR3, the DNA is TGTGCCAGCACAGACTCGTCGGTTGGCAATGAGCAGTTCTTC.

This clone came up a few times. The V and J genes are TRBV6-5 and TRBJ1-2, with D uncertain. Looked up from germline, CDR1 is MNHEY and CDR2 is SVGAGI. The length of the CDR3 is 12 residues. Trimming removed 7 bases at V and 2 bases at J, with 8 bases between. The CDR3 DNA is TGTGCCAGCACCTCCGGGAACTATGGCTACACCTTC. It specifies CASTSGNYGYTF.

This clone showed up just once. V usage is TRBV6-6 and J usage is TRBJ2-7; the match to TRBD1 covers 7 bases. With 2 bases clipped from V and 1 base from J, the junction kept 5 bases outside the gene matches. Germline V gene data show CDR1 as MNHNY and CDR2 as SVGAGI (reference sequence). This CDR3 has 15 amino acids. The CDR3 DNA follows: TGTGCCAGCAGTTACCCGCAGGGGGTATCCTACGAGCAGTACTTC. Translated: CASSYPQGVSYEQYF.

The chain joins TRBV11-2 to TRBJ1-1; D is uncertain. The CDR3 spans 14 residues. CDR1 is SGHAT and CDR2 is FQNNGV in the germline V gene. The V gene lost 2 bases and the J gene lost 5 bases, with 12 bases spanning the gap. CDR3 sequence reads: CASSLSPAGTEAFF. CDR3 DNA sequence: TGTGCCAGCAGCTTAAGTCCGGCCGGGACTGAAGCTTTCTTT.

The chain carries TRBV6-1 and TRBJ2-7, with TRBD2 matching 8 bases. V shed 8 bases, J shed 2 bases, and the junction held 8 bases outside the gene matches. Germline CDR1 and CDR2: MNHNS and SASEGT. The CDR3 is made up of 14 amino acids. This CDR3 is CASQLAEYTYEQYF. As DNA, the CDR3 is TGTGCCAGCCAACTAGCGGAGTACACCTACGAGCAGTACTTC.

This clone has only a few counts. V and J are TRBV5-1 and TRBJ2-1; 14 positions match TRBD2. J gave up 8 bases and V 9 bases, and 19 bases lay outside the gene matches. Germline V gene sequence: CDR1 SGHRS, CDR2 YFSETQ. There are 18 residues in the CDR3. As DNA, the CDR3 is TGCGCCACCTCTCGACTAGCGGGAGGGTTGGGTGGTTTTCATGAGCAGTTCTTC. Translated, it gives CATSRLAGGLGGFHEQFF.

Notes on this clone: This CDR3 is also generated by other DNA sequences in the sample. CDR3 region: CASSLSGSSYNEQFF. CDR3 DNA: TGTGCCAGCAGTCTTAGCGGGAGCTCCTACAATGAGCAGTTCTTC. The chain carries TRBV27 and TRBJ2-1, with 9 bases lining up with TRBD2. From germline, CDR1 is MNHEY and CDR2 SMNVEV (reference sequence). V lost 5 bases and J lost 0; bases outside the gene matches: 2. This CDR3 is 15 amino acids long.

Written as DNA, the CDR3 is TGTGCCAGCAGCGCGGGACTAGCATACACCGGGGAGCTGTTTTTT. Its translation: CASSAGLAYTGELFF. V and J are TRBV9 and TRBJ2-2; 9 positions agree with TRBD2. This CDR3 contains 15 residues. Germline values: CDR1 SGDLS, CDR2 YYNGEE. Trimming cost V 3 bases and J 3 bases; bases outside gene matches: 3.

The rearrangement uses TRBV5-6 and TRBJ2-7; 7 nucleotides match TRBD1. The length of the CDR3 is 14 residues. Losses at the gene ends were 4 bases for V and 3 bases for J; bases not matched to a gene: 7. Per germline, CDR1 SGHDT and CDR2 YYEEEE. The CDR3 region has the DNA TGTGCCAGCAGCCTCGGACAGGAAAGCTACGAGCAGTACTTC. Translating it yields CASSLGQESYEQYF.